Only a few counts were recorded for the clone carrying this T cell receptor beta chain. The antigen remains undetermined. These data come from a study of blood T cells in healthy people across ages. Using a J-beta primer mix together with a sample-barcoded 5' primer, a second PCR was run for about 6 to 12 cycles. Unique molecular identifiers of 12 random nucleotides labeled each cDNA. Each CDR3 protein is one row after TCRdb ran MiXCR on the 5' RACE reads. Here the sample spans approximately 780,000 distinct CDR3 sequences, under 30% being singletons. Trimming cost V 3 bases and J 1 base; bases outside gene matches: 6. The CDR3 sequence is 14 residues long. Germline assignment: CDR1 DFQATT and CDR2 SNEGSKA (reference sequence). Notes on the study in general: Per-million-T-cell TCR beta diversity fell roughly linearly with age.

These data were likewise used in another study, on T cells of mothers and their children.

The source material was blood. The clonotype was recovered from a boy younger than 18 in good health. The chain has TRBV20-1 and TRBJ2-7; 7 nucleotides align to TRBD2. CDR3 coding DNA: TGCAGTGCTAGTCTCCCGGGGGGATCCTACGAGCAGTACTTC. Residues: CSASLPGGSYEQYF.